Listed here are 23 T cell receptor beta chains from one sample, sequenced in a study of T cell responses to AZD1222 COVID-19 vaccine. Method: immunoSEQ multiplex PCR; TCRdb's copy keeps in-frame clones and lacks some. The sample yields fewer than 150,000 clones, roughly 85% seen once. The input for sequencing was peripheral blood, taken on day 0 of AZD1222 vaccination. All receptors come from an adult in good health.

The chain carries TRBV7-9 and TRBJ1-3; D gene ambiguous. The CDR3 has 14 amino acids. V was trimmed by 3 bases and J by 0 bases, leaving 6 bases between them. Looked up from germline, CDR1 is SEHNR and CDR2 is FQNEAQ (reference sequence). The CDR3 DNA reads TGTGCCAGCAGCTTCGCAGGCTCTGGAAACACCATATATTTT. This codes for CASSFAGSGNTIYF.

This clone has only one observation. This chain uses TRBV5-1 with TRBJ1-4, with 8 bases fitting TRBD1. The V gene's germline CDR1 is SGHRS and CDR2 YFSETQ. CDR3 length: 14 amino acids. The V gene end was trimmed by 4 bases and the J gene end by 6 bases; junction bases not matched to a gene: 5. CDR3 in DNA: TGCGCCAGCAGCATCGGACAGGGTGATGAAAAACTGTTTTTT. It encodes CASSIGQGDEKLFF.

The chain's CDR3 is CASSRDRTSYEQYF. The CDR3 DNA reads as TGTGCCAGCAGCAGGGACAGGACCTCCTACGAGCAGTACTTC. This chain joins TRBV5-6 and TRBJ2-7, with 8 positions matching TRBD1. Germline lookup yields CDR1 SGHDT and CDR2 YYEEEE. V trimming: 4 bases; J trimming: 0 bases; junction bases outside the gene matches: 3. The CDR3 is 14 residues long. The complete variable domain, with remaining parts taken from reference TRBV5-6 and TRBJ2-7, reads DAGVTQSPTHLIKTRGQQVTLRCSPKSGHDTVSWYQQALGQGPQFIFQYYEEEERQRGNFPDRFSGHQFPNYSSELNVNALLLGDSALYLCASSRDRTSYEQYFGPGTRLTVT.

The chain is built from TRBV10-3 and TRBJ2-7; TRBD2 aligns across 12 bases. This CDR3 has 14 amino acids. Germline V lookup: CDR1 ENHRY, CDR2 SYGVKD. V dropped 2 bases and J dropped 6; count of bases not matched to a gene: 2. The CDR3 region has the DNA TGTGCCATCAGTGAGACTAGCGGGAGGAGCGAGCAGTACTTC. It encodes CAISETSGRSEQYF.

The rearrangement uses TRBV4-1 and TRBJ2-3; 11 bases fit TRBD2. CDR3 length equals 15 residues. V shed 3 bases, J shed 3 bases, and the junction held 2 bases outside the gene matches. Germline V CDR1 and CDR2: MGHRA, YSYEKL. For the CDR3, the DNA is TGCGCCAGCAGCCAGGTAGCGGGGGGGACAGATACGCAGTATTTT. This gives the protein CASSQVAGGTDTQYF.

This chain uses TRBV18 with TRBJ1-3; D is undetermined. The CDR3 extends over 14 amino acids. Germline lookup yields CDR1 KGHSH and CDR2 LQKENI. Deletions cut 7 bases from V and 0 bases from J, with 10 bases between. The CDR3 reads CASFALSSGNTIYF. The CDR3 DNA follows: TGTGCCAGCTTTGCACTGAGCTCTGGAAACACCATATATTTT.

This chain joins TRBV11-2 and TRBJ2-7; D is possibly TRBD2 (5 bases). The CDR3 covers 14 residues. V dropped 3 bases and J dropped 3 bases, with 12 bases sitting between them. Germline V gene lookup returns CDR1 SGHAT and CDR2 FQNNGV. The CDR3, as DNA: TGTGCCAGCAGCTTTCCCATCGGGAACTACGAGCAGTACTTC. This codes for CASSFPIGNYEQYF.

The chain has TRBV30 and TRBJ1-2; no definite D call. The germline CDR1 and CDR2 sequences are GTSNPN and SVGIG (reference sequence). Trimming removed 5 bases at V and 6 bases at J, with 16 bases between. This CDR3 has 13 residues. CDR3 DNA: TGTGCCTGGGGTTTTGGTCCGTTAAATGGCTACACCTTC. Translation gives CAWGFGPLNGYTF.

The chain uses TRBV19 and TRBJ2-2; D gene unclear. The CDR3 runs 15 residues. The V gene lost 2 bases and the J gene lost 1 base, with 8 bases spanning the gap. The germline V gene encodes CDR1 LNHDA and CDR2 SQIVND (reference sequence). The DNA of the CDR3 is TGTGCCAGTAGTATAAGAAAGGGGAACACCGGGGAGCTGTTTTTT. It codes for CASSIRKGNTGELFF.

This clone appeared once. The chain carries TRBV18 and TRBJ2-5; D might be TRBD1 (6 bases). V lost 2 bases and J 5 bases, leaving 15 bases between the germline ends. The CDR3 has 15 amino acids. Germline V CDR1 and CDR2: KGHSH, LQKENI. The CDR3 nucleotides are TGTGCCAGCTCACCAACCGTTGGGGGCCAGGAGACCCAGTACTTC. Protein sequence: CASSPTVGGQETQYF.

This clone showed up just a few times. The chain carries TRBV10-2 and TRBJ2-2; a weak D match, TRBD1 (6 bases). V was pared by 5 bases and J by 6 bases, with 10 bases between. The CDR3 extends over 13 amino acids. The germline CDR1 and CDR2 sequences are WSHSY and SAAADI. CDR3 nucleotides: TGCGCCAGCAGTACACAGGGATCCGGGGAGCTGTTTTTT. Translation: CASSTQGSGELFF.

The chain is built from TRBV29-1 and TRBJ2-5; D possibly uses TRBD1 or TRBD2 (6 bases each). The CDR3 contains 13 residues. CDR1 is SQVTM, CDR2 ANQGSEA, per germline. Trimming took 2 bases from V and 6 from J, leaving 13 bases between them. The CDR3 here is CSVEWGGGQTQYF. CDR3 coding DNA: TGCAGCGTTGAATGGGGTGGGGGGCAGACCCAGTACTTC.

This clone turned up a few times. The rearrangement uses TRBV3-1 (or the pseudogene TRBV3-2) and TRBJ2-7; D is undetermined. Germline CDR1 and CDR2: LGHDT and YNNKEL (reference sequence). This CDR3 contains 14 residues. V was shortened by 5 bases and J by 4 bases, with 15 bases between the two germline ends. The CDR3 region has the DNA TGTGCCAGCAGCTCACCCTCCGTTAAATACGAGCAGTACTTC. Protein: CASSSPSVKYEQYF.

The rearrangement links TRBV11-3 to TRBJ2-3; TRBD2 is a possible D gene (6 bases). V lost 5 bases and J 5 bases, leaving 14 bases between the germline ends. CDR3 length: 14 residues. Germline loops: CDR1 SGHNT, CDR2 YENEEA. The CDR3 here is CASSASGGRDTQYF. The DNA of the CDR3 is TGTGCCAGCAGCGCCTCTGGGGGGAGAGATACGCAGTATTTT. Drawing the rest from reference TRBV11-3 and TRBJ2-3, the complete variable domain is EAGVVQSPRYKIIEKKQPVAFWCNPISGHNTLYWYLQNLGQGPELLIRYENEEAVDDSQLPKDRFSAERLKGVDSTLKIQPAELGDSAVYLCASSASGGRDTQYFGPGTRLTVL.

CDR3 in DNA: TGTGCCAGCAGCTTAGTGGATGAGCAGTACTTC. Its protein is CASSLVDEQYF. The V and J genes are TRBV7-9 and TRBJ2-7; D is unclear. From germline, CDR1 is SEHNR and CDR2 FQNEAQ (reference sequence). The length of the CDR3 is 11 residues. V was cut by 1 base and J by 7 bases, with 5 bases left in between. Complete variable domain (other parts from reference TRBV7-9 and TRBJ2-7): DTGVSQNPRHKITKRGQNVTFRCDPISEHNRLYWYRQTLGQGPEFLTYFQNEAQLEKSRLLSDRFSAERPKGSFSTLEIQRTEQGDSAMYLCASSLVDEQYFGPGTRLTVT.

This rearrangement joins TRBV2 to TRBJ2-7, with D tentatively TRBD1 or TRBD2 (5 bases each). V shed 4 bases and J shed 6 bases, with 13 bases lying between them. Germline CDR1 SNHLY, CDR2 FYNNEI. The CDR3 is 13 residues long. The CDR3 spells CASSGDQLFEQYF. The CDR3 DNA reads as TGTGCCAGCAGTGGGGACCAACTTTTCGAGCAGTACTTC.

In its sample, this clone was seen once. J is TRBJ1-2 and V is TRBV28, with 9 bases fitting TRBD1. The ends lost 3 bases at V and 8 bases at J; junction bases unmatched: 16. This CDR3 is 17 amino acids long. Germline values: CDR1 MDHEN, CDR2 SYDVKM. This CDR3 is CASSLIGFRDRVGGYTF. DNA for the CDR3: TGTGCCAGCAGTTTGATAGGTTTCAGGGACAGGGTGGGCGGCTACACCTTC.

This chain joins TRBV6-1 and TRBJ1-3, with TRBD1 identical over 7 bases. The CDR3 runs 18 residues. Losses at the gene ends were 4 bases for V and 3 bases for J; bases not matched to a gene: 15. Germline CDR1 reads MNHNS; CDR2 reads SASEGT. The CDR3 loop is CASSALRVRGGSGNTIYF. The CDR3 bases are TGTGCCAGCAGTGCCCTCCGCGTTCGAGGGGGCAGTGGAAACACCATATATTTT.

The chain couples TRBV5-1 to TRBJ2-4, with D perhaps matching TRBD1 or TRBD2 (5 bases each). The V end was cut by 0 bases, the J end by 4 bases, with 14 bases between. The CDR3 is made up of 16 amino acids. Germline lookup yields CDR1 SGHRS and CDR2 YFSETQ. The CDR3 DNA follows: TGCGCCAGCAGCTTGGCTTCAGGGACGGCTAAAAACATTCAGTACTTC. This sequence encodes CASSLASGTAKNIQYF. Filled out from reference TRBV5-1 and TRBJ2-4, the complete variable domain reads KAGVTQTPRYLIKTRGQQVTLSCSPISGHRSVSWYQQTPGQGLQFLFEYFSETQRNKGNFPGRFSGRQFSNSRSEMNVSTLELGDSALYLCASSLASGTAKNIQYFGAGTRLSVL.

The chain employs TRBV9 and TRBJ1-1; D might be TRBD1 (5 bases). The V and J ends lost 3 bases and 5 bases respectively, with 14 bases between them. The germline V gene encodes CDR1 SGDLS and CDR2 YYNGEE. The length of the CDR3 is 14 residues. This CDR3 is CASSATGLLTEAFF. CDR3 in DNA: TGTGCCAGCAGCGCCACGGGACTCCTAACTGAAGCTTTCTTT.

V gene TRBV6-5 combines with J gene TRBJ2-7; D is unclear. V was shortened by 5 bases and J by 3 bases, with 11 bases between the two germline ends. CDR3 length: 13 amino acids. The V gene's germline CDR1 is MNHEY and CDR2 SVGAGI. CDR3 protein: CASSPPAFYEQYF. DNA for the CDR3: TGTGCCAGCAGTCCCCCCGCCTTCTACGAGCAGTACTTC.

The CDR3: CASSLGAGGPNSPLHF. The CDR3 DNA follows: TGCGCCAGCAGCTTGGGGGCAGGGGGACCAAATTCACCCCTCCACTTT. The chain uses TRBV5-1 and TRBJ1-6; 7 nucleotides line up with TRBD1. The CDR3 covers 16 residues. Trimming removed 0 bases from V and 7 bases from J; junction bases left unmatched: 7. CDR1 and CDR2 from the germline V gene are SGHRS and YFSETQ.

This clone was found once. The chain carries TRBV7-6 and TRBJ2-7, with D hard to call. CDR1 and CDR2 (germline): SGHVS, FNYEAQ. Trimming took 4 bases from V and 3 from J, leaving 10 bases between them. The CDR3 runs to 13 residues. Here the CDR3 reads CASSSRLGYEQYF. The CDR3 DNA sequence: TGTGCCAGCAGCTCCCGACTCGGCTACGAGCAGTACTTC.